This TCR beta chain was sequenced for a study of identical twins. Findings of the study overall: Cross-sectional statistics, not tracking of the same donors, supported the conclusions. Alpha sequences that were out-of-frame and twin-shared showed an excess of low generation probability.

Trimming removed 5 bases from V and 7 bases from J, with 14 bases in between. The CDR3 sequence is 14 residues long. Healthy Caucasians were all of the donors. This clonotype was observed at least ten times. Its target is not known. Through template switching, a universal primer site was introduced, and the cDNA contained unique molecular identifiers. TCRdb reprocessed the 5' RACE reads with MiXCR, giving one entry per CDR3 protein. The sample yields fewer than 350,000 distinct CDR3 sequences, roughly 8.6% seen once. The same sample was also used in a study of yellow fever vaccine responses in identical twins.

The receptor was isolated from a woman between 18 and 30 years old in good health. This sequence joins TRBV12-3 or TRBV12-4 and TRBJ2-2, with D perhaps TRBD1 or TRBD2 (5 bases each). The sequencing input was memory (CD45RO+) T cells sorted from blood. The CDR3: CASSGDGRSGELFF. The CDR3 nucleotides read TGTGCCAGCAGTGGGGACGGTCGAAGCGGGGAGCTGTTTTTT.